The present T cell receptor (beta chain) was sequenced within a study of T cell responses to AZD1222 COVID-19 vaccine. Sequencing used immunoSEQ multiplex PCR; TCRdb keeps in-frame clones, though not all of them. The table includes 120,000 to 150,000 clones, 91% detected once. The CDR3 has 14 amino acids. V lost 10 bases and J 5 bases, leaving 20 bases between the germline ends. CDR1 and CDR2 from the germline V gene are MDHEN and SYDVKM. The sample consisted of peripheral blood, taken on day 0 of AZD1222 vaccination. V gene TRBV28 combines with J gene TRBJ1-1; tentatively, D is TRBD1 (5 bases). This TCR derives from an adult in good health. Here the CDR3 reads CATRLPQVRTEAFF. The CDR3 DNA sequence: TGTGCCACCCGACTTCCACAGGTGAGGACTGAAGCTTTCTTT.